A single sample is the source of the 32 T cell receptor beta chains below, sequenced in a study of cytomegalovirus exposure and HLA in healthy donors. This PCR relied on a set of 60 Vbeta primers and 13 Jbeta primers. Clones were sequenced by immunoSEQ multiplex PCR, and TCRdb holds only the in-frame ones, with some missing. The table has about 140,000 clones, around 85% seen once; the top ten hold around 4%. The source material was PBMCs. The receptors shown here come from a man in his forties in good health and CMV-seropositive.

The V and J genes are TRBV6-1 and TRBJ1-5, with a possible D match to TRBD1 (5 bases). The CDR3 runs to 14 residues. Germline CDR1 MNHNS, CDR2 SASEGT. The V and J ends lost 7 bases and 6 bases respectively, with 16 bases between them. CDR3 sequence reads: CASIRGGTTQPQHF. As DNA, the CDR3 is TGTGCCAGCATCCGGGGGGGGACCACTCAGCCCCAGCATTTT.

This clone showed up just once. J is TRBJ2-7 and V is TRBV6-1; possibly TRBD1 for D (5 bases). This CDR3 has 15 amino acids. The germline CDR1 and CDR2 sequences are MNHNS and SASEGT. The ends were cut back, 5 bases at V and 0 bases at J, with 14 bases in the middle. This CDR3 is CASSSKWQGSYEQYF. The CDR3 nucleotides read TGTGCCAGCAGTTCCAAATGGCAGGGCTCCTACGAGCAGTACTTC.

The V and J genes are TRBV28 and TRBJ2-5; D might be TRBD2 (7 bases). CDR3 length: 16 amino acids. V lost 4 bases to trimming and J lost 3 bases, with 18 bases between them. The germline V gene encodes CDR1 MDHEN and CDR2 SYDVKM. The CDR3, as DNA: TGTGCCAGCAGTTCCGCGGGGGCACTTAGGGAAGAGACCCAGTACTTC. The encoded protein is CASSSAGALREETQYF. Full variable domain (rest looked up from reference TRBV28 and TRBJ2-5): DVKVTQSSRYLVKRTGEKVFLECVQDMDHENMFWYRQDPGLGLRLIYFSYDVKMKEKGDIPEGYSVSREKKERFSLILESASTNQTSMYLCASSSAGALREETQYFGPGTRLLVL.

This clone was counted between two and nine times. The CDR3 nucleotides read TGTGCCTGGGACCAGGGGACCGACGAGCAGTACTTC. Amino acids: CAWDQGTDEQYF. The chain is built from TRBV30 and TRBJ2-7; perhaps TRBD1 as D (6 bases). CDR3 size: 12 residues. Germline V lookup: CDR1 GTSNPN, CDR2 SVGIG (reference sequence). The V end lost 5 bases, the J end lost 5 bases, and 13 bases lay between the germline ends. The complete variable domain, with remaining parts taken from reference TRBV30 and TRBJ2-7, reads SQTIHQWPATLVQPVGSPLSLECTVEGTSNPNLYWYRQAAGRGLQLLFYSVGIGQISSEVPQNLSASRPQDRQFILSSKKLLLSDSGFYLCAWDQGTDEQYFGPGTRLTVT.

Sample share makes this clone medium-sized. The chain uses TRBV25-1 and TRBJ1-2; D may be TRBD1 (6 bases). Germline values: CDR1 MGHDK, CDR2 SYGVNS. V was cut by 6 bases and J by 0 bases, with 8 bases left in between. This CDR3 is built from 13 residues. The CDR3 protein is CASSRGTNYGYTF. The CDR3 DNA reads TGTGCCAGCAGCAGGGGCACTAACTATGGCTACACCTTC.

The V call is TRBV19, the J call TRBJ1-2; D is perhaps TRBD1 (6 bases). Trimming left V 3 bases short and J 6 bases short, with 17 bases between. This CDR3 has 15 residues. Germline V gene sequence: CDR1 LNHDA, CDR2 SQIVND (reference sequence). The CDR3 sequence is CASSMWSWGPDGYTF. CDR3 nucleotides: TGTGCCAGTAGTATGTGGTCTTGGGGGCCTGATGGCTACACCTTC.

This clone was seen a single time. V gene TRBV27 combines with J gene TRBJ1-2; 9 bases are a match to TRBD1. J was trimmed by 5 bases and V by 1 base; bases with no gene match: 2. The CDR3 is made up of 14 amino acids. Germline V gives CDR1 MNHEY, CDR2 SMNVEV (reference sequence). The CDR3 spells CASSLYRGLYGYTF. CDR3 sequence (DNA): TGTGCCAGCAGTTTATACAGGGGGCTTTATGGCTACACCTTC.

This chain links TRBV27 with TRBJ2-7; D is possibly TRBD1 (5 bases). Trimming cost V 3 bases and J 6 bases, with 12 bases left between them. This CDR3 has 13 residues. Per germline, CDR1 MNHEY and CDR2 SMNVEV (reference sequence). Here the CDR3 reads CASSFAKGVEQYF. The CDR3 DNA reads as TGTGCCAGCAGTTTTGCAAAAGGGGTCGAGCAGTACTTC.

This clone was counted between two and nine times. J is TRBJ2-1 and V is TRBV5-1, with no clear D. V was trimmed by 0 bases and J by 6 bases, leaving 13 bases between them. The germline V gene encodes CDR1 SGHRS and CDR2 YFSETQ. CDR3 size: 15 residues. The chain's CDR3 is CASSLGGGLSNEQFF. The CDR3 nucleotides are TGCGCCAGCAGCTTGGGCGGTGGCTTATCCAATGAGCAGTTCTTC. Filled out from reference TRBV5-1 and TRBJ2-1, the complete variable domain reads KAGVTQTPRYLIKTRGQQVTLSCSPISGHRSVSWYQQTPGQGLQFLFEYFSETQRNKGNFPGRFSGRQFSNSRSEMNVSTLELGDSALYLCASSLGGGLSNEQFFGPGTRLTVL.

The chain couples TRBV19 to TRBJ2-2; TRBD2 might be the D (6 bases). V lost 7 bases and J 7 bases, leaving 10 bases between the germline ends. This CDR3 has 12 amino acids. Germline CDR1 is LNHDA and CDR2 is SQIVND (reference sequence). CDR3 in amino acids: CASTGGSGELFF. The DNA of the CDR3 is TGTGCCAGTACTGGAGGGAGCGGGGAGCTGTTTTTT.

CDR3 DNA: TGTGCCAGCAGCACCTTTACAGGGGCCTACGAGCAGTACTTC. Translating it yields CASSTFTGAYEQYF. This chain links TRBV11-2 with TRBJ2-7; 7 bases fit TRBD1. With V trimmed by 5 bases and J by 2 bases, 6 bases remained unmatched. There are 14 residues in the CDR3. The germline gives CDR1 SGHAT, CDR2 FQNNGV.

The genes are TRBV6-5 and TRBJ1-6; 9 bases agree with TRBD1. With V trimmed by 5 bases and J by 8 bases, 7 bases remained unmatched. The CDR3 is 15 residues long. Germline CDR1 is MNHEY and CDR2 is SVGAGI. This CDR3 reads CASSLRDRAYSPLHF. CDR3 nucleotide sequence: TGTGCCAGCAGTCTCCGGGACAGGGCTTATTCACCCCTCCACTTT.

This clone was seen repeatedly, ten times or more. The CDR3 DNA follows: TGTGCCAGCGGAGAAAACAGGGTAACGGGCTACACCTTC. Its protein is CASGENRVTGYTF. This chain uses TRBV6-5 with TRBJ1-2; possibly TRBD1 for D (6 bases). The CDR3 contains 13 residues. Germline V gene data show CDR1 as MNHEY and CDR2 as SVGAGI. The germline V and J ends were trimmed by 8 bases and 8 bases, with 18 bases remaining between them.

The DNA for the CDR3 is TGTGCCAGCAGCTTAGGTCGGGGGGGCAATGAGCAGTTCTTC. Translation: CASSLGRGGNEQFF. This chain uses TRBV7-9 with TRBJ2-1, with 8 nucleotides matching TRBD2. Germline trimming cut 1 base from V and 6 bases from J; bases unmatched to any gene: 2. This CDR3 spans 14 amino acids. The germline V gene has CDR1 SEHNR and CDR2 FQNEAQ (reference sequence).

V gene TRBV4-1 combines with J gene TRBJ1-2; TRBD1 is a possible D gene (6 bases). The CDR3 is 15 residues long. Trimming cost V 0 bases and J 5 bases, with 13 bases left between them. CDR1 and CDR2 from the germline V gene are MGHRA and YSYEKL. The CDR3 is CASSQDLNRVYGYTF. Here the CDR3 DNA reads TGCGCCAGCAGCCAAGATCTTAACAGGGTATATGGCTACACCTTC.

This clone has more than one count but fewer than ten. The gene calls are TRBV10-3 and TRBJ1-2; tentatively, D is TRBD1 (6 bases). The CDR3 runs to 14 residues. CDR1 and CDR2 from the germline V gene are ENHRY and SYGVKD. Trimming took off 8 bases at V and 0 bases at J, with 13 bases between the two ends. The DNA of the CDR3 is TGTGCCATCCGTAACAGGGAATCTAACTATGGCTACACCTTC. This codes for CAIRNRESNYGYTF.

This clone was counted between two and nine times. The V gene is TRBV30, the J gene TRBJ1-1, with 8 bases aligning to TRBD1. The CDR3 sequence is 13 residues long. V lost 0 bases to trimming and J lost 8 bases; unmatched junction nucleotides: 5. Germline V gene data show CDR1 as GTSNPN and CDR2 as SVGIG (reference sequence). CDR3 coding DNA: TGTGCCTGGAGTGTCAGGGGGCTGAGGGAAGCTTTCTTT. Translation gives CAWSVRGLREAFF.

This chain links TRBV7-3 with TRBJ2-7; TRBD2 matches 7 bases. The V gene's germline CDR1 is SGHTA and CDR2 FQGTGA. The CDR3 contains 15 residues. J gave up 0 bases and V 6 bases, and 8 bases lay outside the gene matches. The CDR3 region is CASSEVGGSSYEQYF. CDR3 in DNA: TGTGCCAGCAGTGAAGTAGGCGGGAGCTCCTACGAGCAGTACTTC. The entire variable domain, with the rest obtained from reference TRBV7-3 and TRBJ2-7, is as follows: GAGVSQTPSNKVTEKGKYVELRCDPISGHTALYWYRQSLGQGPEFLIYFQGTGAADDSGLPNDRFFAVRPEGSVSTLKIQRTERGDSAVYLCASSEVGGSSYEQYFGPGTRLTVT.

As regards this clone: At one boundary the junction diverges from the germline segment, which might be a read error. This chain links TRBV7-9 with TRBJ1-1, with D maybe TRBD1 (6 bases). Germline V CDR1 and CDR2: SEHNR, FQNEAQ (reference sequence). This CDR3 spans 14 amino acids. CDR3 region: CSSSPTGLNTEAFF. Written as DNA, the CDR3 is TGTTCCAGCAGTCCTACAGGGTTGAACACTGAAGCTTTCTTT.

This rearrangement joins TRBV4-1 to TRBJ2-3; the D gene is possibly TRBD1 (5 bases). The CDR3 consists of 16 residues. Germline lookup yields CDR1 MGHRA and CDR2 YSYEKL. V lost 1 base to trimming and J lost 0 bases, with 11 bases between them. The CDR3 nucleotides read TGCGCCAGCAGCCAAGGGGTCAGGGTAAGCACAGATACGCAGTATTTT. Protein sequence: CASSQGVRVSTDTQYF.

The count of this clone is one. CDR3 residues: CASSLRTSGSRLYEQYF. CDR3 coding DNA: TGTGCCAGCAGCCTACGGACTAGCGGGAGCAGACTATACGAGCAGTACTTC. V gene TRBV7-8 combines with J gene TRBJ2-5; 13 bases fit TRBD2. The tail of the sequence fits TRBJ2-7 better, so the J call may be wrong. The CDR3 covers 17 residues. CDR1 is SGHVS, CDR2 FQNEAQ, per germline.

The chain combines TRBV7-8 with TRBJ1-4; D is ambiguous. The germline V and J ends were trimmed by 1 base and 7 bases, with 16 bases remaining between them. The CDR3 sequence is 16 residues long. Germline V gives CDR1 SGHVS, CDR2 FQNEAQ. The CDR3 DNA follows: TGTGCCAGCAGCTTAGTGGATAAGACGGGGATTGAAAAACTGTTTTTT. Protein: CASSLVDKTGIEKLFF.

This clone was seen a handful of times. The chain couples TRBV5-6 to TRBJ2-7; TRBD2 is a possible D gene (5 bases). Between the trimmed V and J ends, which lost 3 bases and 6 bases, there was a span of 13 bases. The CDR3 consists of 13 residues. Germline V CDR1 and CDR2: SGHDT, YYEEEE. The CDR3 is CASSSFYSGEQYF. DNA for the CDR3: TGTGCCAGCAGCTCATTCTACAGCGGCGAGCAGTACTTC.

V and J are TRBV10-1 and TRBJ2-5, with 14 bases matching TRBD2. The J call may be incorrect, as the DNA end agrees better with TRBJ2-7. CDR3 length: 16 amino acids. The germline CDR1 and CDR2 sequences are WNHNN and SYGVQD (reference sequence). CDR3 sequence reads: CASSPGTSGSVYEQYF. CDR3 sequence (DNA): TGCGCCAGCAGTCCGGGGACTAGCGGGAGTGTCTACGAGCAGTACTTC.

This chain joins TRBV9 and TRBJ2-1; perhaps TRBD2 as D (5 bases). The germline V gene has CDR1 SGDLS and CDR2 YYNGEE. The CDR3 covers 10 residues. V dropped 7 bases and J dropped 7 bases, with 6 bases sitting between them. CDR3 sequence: CASGSNEQFF. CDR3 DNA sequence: TGTGCCAGCGGGAGTAATGAGCAGTTCTTC. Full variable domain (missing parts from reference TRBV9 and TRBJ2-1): DSGVTQTPKHLITATGQRVTLRCSPRSGDLSVYWYQQSLDQGLQFLIQYYNGEERAKGNILERFSAQQFPDLHSELNLSSLELGDSALYFCASGSNEQFFGPGTRLTVL.

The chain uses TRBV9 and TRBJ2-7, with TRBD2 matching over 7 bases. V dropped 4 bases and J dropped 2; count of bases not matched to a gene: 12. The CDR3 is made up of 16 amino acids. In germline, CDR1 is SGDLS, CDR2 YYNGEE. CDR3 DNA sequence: TGTGCCAGCAGCCCCCGGGGAAGCGGGGCCGCCTACGAGCAGTACTTC. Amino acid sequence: CASSPRGSGAAYEQYF.

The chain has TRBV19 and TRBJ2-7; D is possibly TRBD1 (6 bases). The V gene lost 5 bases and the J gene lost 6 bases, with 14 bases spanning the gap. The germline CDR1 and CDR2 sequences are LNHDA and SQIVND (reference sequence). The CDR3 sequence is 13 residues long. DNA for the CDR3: TGTGCCAGTAGTGCTAAACAGGGAACCGAGCAGTACTTC. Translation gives CASSAKQGTEQYF.

CDR3 region: CASSLRDQGGYGYTF. CDR3 DNA: TGCGCCAGCAGCCTCAGAGACCAAGGGGGCTATGGCTACACCTTC. V gene TRBV4-1 combines with J gene TRBJ1-2, with D possibly matching TRBD1 (6 bases). Germline loops: CDR1 MGHRA, CDR2 YSYEKL. CDR3 length: 15 residues. Trimming removed 4 bases at V and 4 bases at J, with 16 bases between.

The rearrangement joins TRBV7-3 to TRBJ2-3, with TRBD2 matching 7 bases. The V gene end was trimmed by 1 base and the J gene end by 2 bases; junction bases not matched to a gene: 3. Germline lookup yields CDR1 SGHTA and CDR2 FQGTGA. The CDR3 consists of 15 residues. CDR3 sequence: CASSLIGTTTDTQYF. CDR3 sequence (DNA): TGTGCCAGCAGCTTAATAGGGACTACCACAGATACGCAGTATTTT.

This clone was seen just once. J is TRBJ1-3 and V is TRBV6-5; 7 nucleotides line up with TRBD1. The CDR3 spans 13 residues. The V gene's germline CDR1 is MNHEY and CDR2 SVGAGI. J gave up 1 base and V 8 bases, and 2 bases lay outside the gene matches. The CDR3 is CASQTGSGNTIYF. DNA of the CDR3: TGTGCCAGCCAGACAGGGTCTGGAAACACCATATATTTT.

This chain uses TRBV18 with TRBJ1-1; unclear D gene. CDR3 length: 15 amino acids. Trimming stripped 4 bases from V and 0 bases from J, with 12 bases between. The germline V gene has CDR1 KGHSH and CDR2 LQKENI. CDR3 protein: CASSQSEDLNTEAFF. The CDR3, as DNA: TGTGCCAGCTCACAATCGGAGGACCTGAACACTGAAGCTTTCTTT.

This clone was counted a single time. The chain's CDR3 is CASTRDSYGYTF. CDR3 in DNA: TGTGCCAGCACCAGGGACAGCTATGGCTACACCTTC. This rearrangement joins TRBV7-9 to TRBJ1-2; 7 positions match TRBD1. In germline, CDR1 is SEHNR, CDR2 FQNEAQ (reference sequence). V gave up 7 bases and J gave up 4 bases; unmatched junction bases: 3. This CDR3 is built from 12 residues. The complete variable domain, with remaining parts taken from reference TRBV7-9 and TRBJ1-2, reads DTGVSQNPRHKITKRGQNVTFRCDPISEHNRLYWYRQTLGQGPEFLTYFQNEAQLEKSRLLSDRFSAERPKGSFSTLEIQRTEQGDSAMYLCASTRDSYGYTFGSGTRLTVV.